The rows below give T cell receptor beta chains drawn from one sample of a study of cytomegalovirus exposure and HLA in healthy donors. Measured with immunoSEQ multiplex PCR; TCRdb has only the in-frame clones, and not every one. This table holds around 120,000 clones, roughly two thirds found once. The material sequenced was PBMCs. These receptors were collected from a man younger than 40 in good health and CMV-seropositive. The CDR3 runs from the conserved cysteine through the conserved F or W. Fields, in order: V gene, J gene, D gene, CDR3 protein. D genes are given only for firm matches.

v_gene: TRBV4-1
j_gene: TRBJ2-7
d_gene: TRBD2
CDR3aa: CASSQVASGISYEQYF

v_gene: TRBV5-1
j_gene: TRBJ2-1
d_gene: TRBD1
CDR3aa: CASSLQGAPPANEQFF

v_gene: TRBV11-2
j_gene: TRBJ2-5
d_gene: TRBD2
CDR3aa: CASSLRVGREGQTQYF

v_gene: TRBV2
j_gene: TRBJ2-2
d_gene: NA
CDR3aa: CASSEVLTPWRSGELFF

v_gene: TRBV13
j_gene: TRBJ2-7
d_gene: TRBD2
CDR3aa: CASSSYTSGKEQYF

v_gene: TRBV5-1
j_gene: TRBJ1-1
d_gene: NA
CDR3aa: CASSFDSLSEAFF

v_gene: TRBV2
j_gene: TRBJ2-4
d_gene: NA
CDR3aa: CASRMTRRSAKNIQYF

v_gene: TRBV6-1
j_gene: TRBJ1-3
d_gene: NA
CDR3aa: CASRGQLFSGNTIYF

v_gene: TRBV5-1
j_gene: TRBJ2-3
d_gene: TRBD1
CDR3aa: CASSTDRLRGTDTQYF

v_gene: TRBV2
j_gene: TRBJ1-5
d_gene: NA
CDR3aa: CASSEFRGHQPQHF

v_gene: TRBV5-1
j_gene: TRBJ2-3
d_gene: NA
CDR3aa: CASSLVLTAPKVRWAQYF

v_gene: TRBV6-1
j_gene: TRBJ2-3
d_gene: NA
CDR3aa: CASSTPWATDTQYF

v_gene: TRBV28
j_gene: TRBJ2-7
d_gene: TRBD1
CDR3aa: CASSLTGYDEQYF

v_gene: TRBV2
j_gene: TRBJ1-1
d_gene: TRBD1
CDR3aa: CASSPEQGVITEAFF

v_gene: TRBV19
j_gene: TRBJ2-7
d_gene: NA
CDR3aa: CASSSGTPDNQYEQYF

v_gene: TRBV2
j_gene: TRBJ2-7
d_gene: TRBD2
CDR3aa: CASNIAGTSGGRYYEQYF

v_gene: TRBV7-9
j_gene: TRBJ2-7
d_gene: TRBD2
CDR3aa: CASSLGLAGEDEQYF

v_gene: TRBV6-1
j_gene: TRBJ2-1
d_gene: NA
CDR3aa: CASSDGWRDDEQFF

v_gene: TRBV9
j_gene: TRBJ2-7
d_gene: TRBD2
CDR3aa: CASSVDEGGRLEQYF

v_gene: TRBV10-3
j_gene: TRBJ1-5
d_gene: NA
CDR3aa: CAISPGDQPQHF

v_gene: TRBV5-1
j_gene: TRBJ2-3
d_gene: TRBD2
CDR3aa: CASSLEGLAGVEDTQYF

v_gene: TRBV7-9
j_gene: TRBJ2-1
d_gene: NA
CDR3aa: CASSLSGPASYNEQFF

v_gene: TRBV21-1
j_gene: TRBJ1-2
d_gene: NA
CDR3aa: CASSSGQVRGYTF

v_gene: TRBV18
j_gene: TRBJ2-7
d_gene: TRBD1
CDR3aa: CASSTTSGTGTYEQYF

v_gene: TRBV9
j_gene: TRBJ2-3
d_gene: NA
CDR3aa: CASSVGAGTDTQYF

v_gene: TRBV18
j_gene: TRBJ1-4
d_gene: NA
CDR3aa: CASSATGFQEKLFF

v_gene: TRBV4-1
j_gene: NA
d_gene: TRBD2
CDR3aa: CASSQGLAVAGEQYF

v_gene: TRBV6-6
j_gene: TRBJ2-7
d_gene: TRBD1
CDR3aa: CASSSQGAISYEQYF

v_gene: TRBV7-9
j_gene: TRBJ2-5
d_gene: NA
CDR3aa: CASSLVNQETQYF

v_gene: TRBV6-1
j_gene: TRBJ1-2
d_gene: NA
CDR3aa: CASSPARYYGYTF

v_gene: TRBV4-1
j_gene: TRBJ2-5
d_gene: TRBD2
CDR3aa: CASSQAYGTSGKETQYF

v_gene: TRBV27
j_gene: TRBJ2-3
d_gene: NA
CDR3aa: CASPTRPGLYTDTQYF

v_gene: TRBV9
j_gene: TRBJ2-7
d_gene: NA
CDR3aa: CASSVRPDYEQYF

v_gene: TRBV6-4
j_gene: TRBJ2-2
d_gene: NA
CDR3aa: CASSESLDTGELFF

v_gene: TRBV5-4
j_gene: TRBJ2-3
d_gene: TRBD2
CDR3aa: CASSFPLAGADTQYF

v_gene: TRBV10-3
j_gene: TRBJ2-1
d_gene: TRBD2
CDR3aa: CAISTTGTSGYNEQFF

v_gene: TRBV4-1
j_gene: TRBJ1-1
d_gene: NA
CDR3aa: CASSPSTGMNTEAFF

v_gene: TRBV27
j_gene: TRBJ2-5
d_gene: TRBD2
CDR3aa: CASSGRGETQYF

v_gene: TRBV5-1
j_gene: TRBJ2-3
d_gene: NA
CDR3aa: CASSFGDYTDTQYF

v_gene: TRBV19
j_gene: TRBJ1-3
d_gene: NA
CDR3aa: CASSFQGILSGNTIYF

v_gene: TRBV6-5
j_gene: TRBJ1-1
d_gene: NA
CDR3aa: CASSPTNANTEAFF

v_gene: TRBV5-1
j_gene: TRBJ2-2
d_gene: NA
CDR3aa: CASSFGPDGELFF

v_gene: TRBV7-9
j_gene: TRBJ1-3
d_gene: NA
CDR3aa: CASSTRQASGNTIYF

v_gene: TRBV6-1
j_gene: TRBJ1-3
d_gene: TRBD1
CDR3aa: CASSADRGFNSGNTIYF

v_gene: TRBV18
j_gene: TRBJ1-2
d_gene: TRBD1
CDR3aa: CASSPLGTGANYGYTF

v_gene: TRBV12-2
j_gene: TRBJ1-2
d_gene: NA
CDR3aa: CASRFGGLYYGYTF

v_gene: TRBV9
j_gene: TRBJ2-5
d_gene: TRBD2
CDR3aa: CASSRGTSGETQYF

v_gene: TRBV4-3
j_gene: TRBJ1-4
d_gene: TRBD1
CDR3aa: CASSPRTGTDNEKLFF

v_gene: TRBV11-3
j_gene: TRBJ2-1
d_gene: TRBD2
CDR3aa: CASSLDGGRGNEQFF

v_gene: TRBV28
j_gene: TRBJ1-1
d_gene: TRBD1
CDR3aa: CASSPRTGGGTEAFF

v_gene: TRBV19
j_gene: TRBJ1-2
d_gene: TRBD1
CDR3aa: CASSMDRESYGYTF

v_gene: TRBV7-2
j_gene: TRBJ2-4
d_gene: NA
CDR3aa: CASSLVRRARTNIQYF

v_gene: TRBV11-2
j_gene: TRBJ1-3
d_gene: TRBD1
CDR3aa: CASSRDRSNSGNTIYF

v_gene: TRBV6-5
j_gene: TRBJ2-7
d_gene: TRBD2
CDR3aa: CASRQRLAGVYEQYF

v_gene: TRBV6-1
j_gene: TRBJ2-7
d_gene: NA
CDR3aa: CASSREQGGKYF

v_gene: TRBV2
j_gene: TRBJ2-1
d_gene: TRBD2
CDR3aa: CASRRTSGRLGEQFF

v_gene: TRBV11-2
j_gene: TRBJ1-4
d_gene: TRBD1
CDR3aa: CASGRGTSSGGEKLFF

v_gene: TRBV6-4
j_gene: TRBJ2-1
d_gene: NA
CDR3aa: CASSPGSIDGNEQFF

v_gene: TRBV7-3
j_gene: TRBJ2-7
d_gene: TRBD2
CDR3aa: CASSLTSGLDYEQYF

v_gene: TRBV11-2
j_gene: TRBJ2-5
d_gene: NA
CDR3aa: CASSPTGGVETQYF